This paragraph reports one T cell receptor (beta chain). Its matching antigen is unknown. V lost 3 bases and J 6 bases, leaving 25 bases between the germline ends. The CDR3 extends over 17 amino acids. Germline-derived CDR1 and CDR2 are DFQATT and SNEGSKA (reference sequence). This record belongs to a study of T cells after yellow fever vaccination. Whole-study context: Low-cell-number fractions were prepared with SMART-Seq v4 Ultra Low Input.

TCRdb reprocessed the 5' RACE reads with MiXCR, giving one entry per CDR3 protein. Among some 400,000 distinct CDR3 sequences listed, around 6.4% were seen once. The study's findings and limits: Contaminating bulk clonotypes could be abundant in FACS-sorted repertoires. Reappearing after the booster were most of the clones from primary vaccination (about 96% CD4, approximately 88% CD8). On re-exposure, the response was weaker but peaked faster, at day 5 versus 15.

The sequencing used PBMCs, collected 5 days after the yellow fever booster vaccination. The chain recombines TRBV20-1 with TRBJ2-3; no clear D gene. The clonotype originates from a young man who received the YFV17D yellow fever vaccine. CDR3 coding DNA: TGCAGTGCTAGTTGGTGCTTTATCCGCCTCACCGGGGATACGCAGTATTTT. It encodes CSASWCFIRLTGDTQYF.